The entry below describes one T cell receptor beta chain. These data are taken from a study of blood T cell repertoires in COVID-19. As for the study in general: In each case, the material was cDNA or gDNA derived from T cells, B-cell-depleted T cells, or PBMCs.

Clones were sequenced by immunoSEQ multiplex PCR, and TCRdb holds only the in-frame ones, with some missing. Counted here are fewer than 130,000 clones, approximately 81% occurring once; the ten biggest clones make up 2% to 2.5%. Trimming took 2 bases from V and 4 from J; bases not matched to a gene: 2. This CDR3 is built from 15 residues. CDR1 LGHDT and CDR2 YNNKEL come from the germline V gene (reference sequence). The sequence was obtained from a human donor in a cohort sampled during active COVID-19. The sample comprised peripheral blood. The rearrangement uses TRBV3-1 (or the pseudogene TRBV3-2) and TRBJ2-7, with 13 bases aligning to TRBD2. CDR3 loop: CASSQTSGRGYEQYF. The CDR3 coding sequence is TGTGCCAGCAGCCAAACTAGCGGGAGGGGTTACGAGCAGTACTTC.